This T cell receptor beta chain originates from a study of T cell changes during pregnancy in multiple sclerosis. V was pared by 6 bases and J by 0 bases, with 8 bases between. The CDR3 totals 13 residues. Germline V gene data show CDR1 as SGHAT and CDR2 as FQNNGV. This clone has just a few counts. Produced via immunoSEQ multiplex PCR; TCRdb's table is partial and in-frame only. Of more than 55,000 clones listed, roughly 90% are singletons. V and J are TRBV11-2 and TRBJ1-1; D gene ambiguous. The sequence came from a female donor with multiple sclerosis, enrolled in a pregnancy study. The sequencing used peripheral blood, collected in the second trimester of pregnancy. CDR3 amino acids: CASRTEMNTEAFF. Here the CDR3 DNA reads TGTGCCAGCAGAACAGAGATGAACACTGAAGCTTTCTTT.